This TCR beta chain is from a study of blood T cell repertoires in COVID-19. Across the study: Sources were T cells, B-cell-depleted T cells, or PBMCs; the material itself was cDNA or gDNA.

Cohorts were determined from participant-reported clinical history. The CDR3 sequence is 14 residues long. V lost 5 bases, J lost 4 bases, and 6 bases stayed unmatched. Germline CDR1 SGHAT, CDR2 FQNNGV. Generated by immunoSEQ multiplex PCR, the TCRdb table keeps only in-frame clones and is missing some. The profile covers fewer than 350,000 clones, with around 87% appearing a single time and around 1.7% taken by the ten largest. This chain uses TRBV11-2 with TRBJ1-2; 8 bases align to TRBD1. This clonotype was sampled from a woman under 30 with acute COVID-19. What was sequenced was PBMCs or T cells enriched from blood (not recorded which). The CDR3 region is CASSTRTGIYGYTF. CDR3 coding DNA: TGTGCCAGCAGCACCCGGACAGGGATCTATGGCTACACCTTC.